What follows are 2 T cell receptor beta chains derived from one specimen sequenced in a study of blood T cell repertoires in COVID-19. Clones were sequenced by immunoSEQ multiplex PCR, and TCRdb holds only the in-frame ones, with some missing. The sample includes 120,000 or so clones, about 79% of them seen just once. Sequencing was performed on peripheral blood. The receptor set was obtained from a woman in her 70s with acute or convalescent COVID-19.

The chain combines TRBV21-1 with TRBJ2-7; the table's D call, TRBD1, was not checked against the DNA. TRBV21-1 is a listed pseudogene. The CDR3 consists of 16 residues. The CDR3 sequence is CASSTAQGKIPYEQYF. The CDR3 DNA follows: TGTGCCAGCAGCACAGCACAGGGGAAAATCCCCTACGAGCAGTACTTC.

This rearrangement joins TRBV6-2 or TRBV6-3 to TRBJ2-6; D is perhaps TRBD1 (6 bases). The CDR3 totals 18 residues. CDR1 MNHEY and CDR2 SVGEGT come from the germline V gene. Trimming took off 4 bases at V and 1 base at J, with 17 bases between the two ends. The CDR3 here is CASSLARQVGSGANVLTF. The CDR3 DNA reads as TGTGCCAGCAGTTTAGCGAGACAGGTCGGATCTGGGGCCAACGTCCTGACTTTC.